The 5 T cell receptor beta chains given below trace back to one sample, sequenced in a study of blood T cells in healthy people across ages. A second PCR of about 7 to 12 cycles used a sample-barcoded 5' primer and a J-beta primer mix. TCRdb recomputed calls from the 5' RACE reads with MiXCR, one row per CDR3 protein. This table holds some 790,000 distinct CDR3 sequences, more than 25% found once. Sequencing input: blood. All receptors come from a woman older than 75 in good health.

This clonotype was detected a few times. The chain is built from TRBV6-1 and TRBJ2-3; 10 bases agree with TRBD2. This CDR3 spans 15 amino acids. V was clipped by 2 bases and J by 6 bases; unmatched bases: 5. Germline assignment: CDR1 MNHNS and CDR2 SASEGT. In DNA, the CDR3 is TGTGCCAGCAGTGAACCCGGTAGCGGGGGGGATACGCAGTATTTT. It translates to CASSEPGSGGDTQYF.

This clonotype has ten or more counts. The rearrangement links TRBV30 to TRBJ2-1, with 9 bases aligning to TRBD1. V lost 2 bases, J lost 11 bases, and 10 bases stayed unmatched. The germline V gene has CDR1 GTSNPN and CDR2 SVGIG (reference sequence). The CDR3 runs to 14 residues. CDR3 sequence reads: CAWSFRDRELQQFF. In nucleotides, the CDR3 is TGTGCCTGGAGTTTCCGGGACAGGGAGCTACAGCAGTTCTTC.

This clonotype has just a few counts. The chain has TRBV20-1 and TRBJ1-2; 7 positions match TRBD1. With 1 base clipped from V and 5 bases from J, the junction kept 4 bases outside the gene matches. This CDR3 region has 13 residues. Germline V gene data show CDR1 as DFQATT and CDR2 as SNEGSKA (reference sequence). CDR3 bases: TGCAGTGCTAGAGTGGGCAGGGGGTATGGCTACACCTTC. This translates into CSARVGRGYGYTF.

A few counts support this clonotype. Here the CDR3 DNA reads TGCGCCAGCAGTCAGAAGGACAGGGCAGCCTACGAGCAGTACTTC. Translating it yields CASSQKDRAAYEQYF. The V gene is TRBV10-1, the J gene TRBJ2-7, with 8 bases lining up with TRBD1. The CDR3 totals 15 residues. The junction had 8 bases not matched to a gene; V was cut back by 5 bases and J by 2 bases. Looked up from germline, CDR1 is WNHNN and CDR2 is SYGVQD (reference sequence).

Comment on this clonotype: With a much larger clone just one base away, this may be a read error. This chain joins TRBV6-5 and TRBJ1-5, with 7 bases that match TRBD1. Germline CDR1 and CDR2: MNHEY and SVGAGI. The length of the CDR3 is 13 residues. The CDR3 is CASRQGSNHPQHF. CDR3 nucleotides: TGTGCCAGCAGACAGGGGAGCAATCACCCCCAGCATTTT.